A single sample gave rise to the 13 T cell receptor beta chains below, sequenced in a study of human CD4 T cells and Enterobacteriaceae. All CD4+ cells other than CD45RA+CCR7+CD95- naive cells were sorted as memory, over 98% pure. Using immunoSEQ multiplex PCR, the repertoire was profiled, and TCRdb retains in-frame clones only, with some absent. The sample lists some 30,000 clones, around four fifths occurring once. The specimen was memory CD4+ T cells from blood. The source of these receptors is a human donor in good health.

The chain couples TRBV28 to TRBJ2-7, with 10 bases aligning to TRBD2. With V trimmed by 6 bases and J by 6 bases, 5 bases remained unmatched. CDR1 and CDR2 (germline): MDHEN, SYDVKM. This CDR3 is 13 amino acids long. CDR3 nucleotide sequence: TGTGCCAGCAGGGGAAGCGGGAGGGGCGAGCAGTACTTC. This codes for CASRGSGRGEQYF.

The chain links TRBV6-1 to TRBJ1-5; D is uncertain. This CDR3 contains 15 residues. V was clipped by 8 bases and J by 4 bases, with 18 bases between them. The germline V gene has CDR1 MNHNS and CDR2 SASEGT. The CDR3 DNA sequence: TGTGCCAGCGCTAGGGAGGGTGAGCAAAATCAGCCCCAGCATTTT. Amino acid sequence: CASAREGEQNQPQHF.

The chain recombines TRBV28 with TRBJ2-7; no definite D call. From germline, CDR1 is MDHEN and CDR2 SYDVKM. This CDR3 is built from 12 residues. V lost 6 bases and J lost 2, with 8 bases in between. In nucleotides, the CDR3 is TGTGCCAGCAGGGGCCAGACCTACGAGCAGTACTTC. Protein sequence: CASRGQTYEQYF.

The CDR3 nucleotides are TGTGCCAGCAGCTCGGAGGCGGGGGGCTACGAGCAGTACTTC. Encoded protein: CASSSEAGGYEQYF. The chain has TRBV9 and TRBJ2-7, with 8 bases aligning to TRBD2. Trimming removed 4 bases from V and 3 bases from J; junction bases left unmatched: 6. CDR3 length: 14 residues. Germline assignment: CDR1 SGDLS and CDR2 YYNGEE. Using reference TRBV9 and TRBJ2-7 for the parts outside the CDR3, the full variable domain is DSGVTQTPKHLITATGQRVTLRCSPRSGDLSVYWYQQSLDQGLQFLIQYYNGEERAKGNILERFSAQQFPDLHSELNLSSLELGDSALYFCASSSEAGGYEQYFGPGTRLTVT.

The rearrangement uses TRBV6-1 and TRBJ2-1, with a possible D match to TRBD2 (6 bases). CDR1 is MNHNS and CDR2 is SASEGT in the germline V gene. V gave up 5 bases and J gave up 5 bases, with 16 bases separating them. This CDR3 spans 15 amino acids. The CDR3 spells CASSWSGLSNNEQFF. The CDR3 DNA reads as TGTGCCAGCAGTTGGTCGGGACTTAGCAACAATGAGCAGTTCTTC.

The table lists this clone with a few counts. The chain uses TRBV19 and TRBJ2-2; 8 bases are a match to TRBD1. From germline, CDR1 is LNHDA and CDR2 SQIVND (reference sequence). V gave up 5 bases and J gave up 3 bases; unmatched junction bases: 5. The length of the CDR3 is 15 residues. CDR3 DNA: TGTGCCAGTAGTGGACAGGGTCTTCACACCGGGGAGCTGTTTTTT. Translating it yields CASSGQGLHTGELFF.

This clone occurred once. This rearrangement joins TRBV2 to TRBJ1-2; D remains unclear. V was trimmed by 4 bases and J by 5 bases, leaving 11 bases between them. CDR1 and CDR2 from the germline V gene are SNHLY and FYNNEI. There are 13 residues in the CDR3. The CDR3 DNA reads TGTGCCAGCAGTGGGGGTCAGGATTATGGCTACACCTTC. Protein sequence: CASSGGQDYGYTF.

The chain recombines TRBV6-1 with TRBJ2-7, with D uncertain. CDR3 length: 12 residues. Between the trimmed V and J ends, which lost 7 bases and 5 bases, there was a span of 12 bases. The germline CDR1 and CDR2 sequences are MNHNS and SASEGT. The CDR3 region has the DNA TGTGCCAGCACCCTGAAAGGTCACGAGCAGTACTTC. Amino acid sequence: CASTLKGHEQYF.

J is TRBJ2-2 and V is TRBV12-5; 8 bases line up with TRBD2. The CDR3 covers 15 residues. Trimming cost V 0 bases and J 5 bases; bases outside gene matches: 2. Germline V lookup: CDR1 LGHNT, CDR2 FRNRAP. For the CDR3, the DNA is TGTGCTAGTGGTTTGGTAACGGGAGGGACCGGGGAGCTGTTTTTT. Translation: CASGLVTGGTGELFF.

The V and J genes are TRBV6-5 and TRBJ1-1; D is uncertain. There are 12 residues in the CDR3. The germline gives CDR1 MNHEY, CDR2 SVGAGI. The ends were cut back, 2 bases at V and 3 bases at J, with 4 bases in the middle. This CDR3 reads CASSYGDTEAFF. The CDR3 DNA reads as TGTGCCAGCAGTTACGGTGACACTGAAGCTTTCTTT.

The V and J genes are TRBV7-2 and TRBJ2-7; TRBD2 matches 9 bases. V was pared by 6 bases and J by 3 bases, with 9 bases of the junction left unmatched. CDR1 and CDR2 (germline): SGHTA, FQGNSA. The length of the CDR3 is 15 residues. The CDR3 reads CASSPTSGPYYEQYF. CDR3 bases: TGTGCCAGCAGTCCTACTAGCGGGCCTTACTACGAGCAGTACTTC.

V usage is TRBV5-1 and J usage is TRBJ2-7, with a possible D match to TRBD1 (6 bases). Trimming cost V 1 base and J 3 bases, with 14 bases left between them. The V gene's germline CDR1 is SGHRS and CDR2 YFSETQ. The length of the CDR3 is 15 residues. The CDR3 DNA reads TGCGCCAGCAGCTTGAAACAGGGAATCGACTACGAGCAGTACTTC. It is translated as CASSLKQGIDYEQYF. Filled out from reference TRBV5-1 and TRBJ2-7, the complete variable domain reads KAGVTQTPRYLIKTRGQQVTLSCSPISGHRSVSWYQQTPGQGLQFLFEYFSETQRNKGNFPGRFSGRQFSNSRSEMNVSTLELGDSALYLCASSLKQGIDYEQYFGPGTRLTVT.

The gene calls are TRBV6-1 and TRBJ2-5, with TRBD1 identical over 7 bases. J gave up 1 base and V 9 bases, and 8 bases lay outside the gene matches. The CDR3 sequence is 14 residues long. CDR1 is MNHNS, CDR2 SASEGT, per germline. The CDR3 DNA sequence: TGTGCCAGTGGGGACAGACCCCTCCAAGAGACCCAGTACTTC. Residues: CASGDRPLQETQYF.